This paragraph covers one T cell receptor (beta chain) sequence. Its antigen is undetermined. Peripheral blood from each donor was collected in a volume of about 9.9 milliliters. Together with a sample-barcoded 5' primer, a J-beta primer mix was included in a second PCR lasting about 7 to 11 cycles. Every cDNA molecule bore a tag from a template-switch adaptor containing 12 random nucleotides. TCRdb processed the 5' RACE reads anew with MiXCR; each CDR3 protein has one entry. Here the sample spans around 970,000 distinct CDR3 sequences, roughly half being singletons. These data belong to a study of blood T cells in healthy people across ages. Study-level findings and limits: Percentage of naive T cells showed a strong correlation with TCR beta diversity. Shifts in expanded clonotypes may have been confounded by donor CMV status, which was unknown.

This receptor was taken from a woman aged 60-75 years in good health. The sequenced material came from blood.

For the CDR3, the DNA is TGCGCCAGCAGCCCTGGGGCCCGAGGGTATGAGCAGTTCTTC. It is translated as CASSPGARGYEQFF. V usage is TRBV4-1 and J usage is TRBJ2-1; D may correspond to TRBD1 or TRBD2 (5 bases each). In germline, CDR1 is MGHRA, CDR2 YSYEKL. V was trimmed by 4 bases and J by 8 bases, leaving 15 bases between them. The CDR3 runs to 14 residues.